The 19 T cell receptor beta chains below all came from one sample that was sequenced in a study of low-dose radiotherapy and immunotherapy resistance in tumors. TRAV- and TRBV-specific primers were used for first-strand cDNA, which covered alpha and beta chains. Amplification of TCRs used a constant-region primer and V-primer adapter for around 18 PCR cycles. TCRdb independently ran MiXCR on the reads; one entry per CDR3 protein. The sample records about 9,000 distinct CDR3 sequences, 69% being singletons. These receptors originate from a human donor with advanced metastatic prostate, ovarian, gallbladder or colorectal cancer (not recorded which). This table probably holds off-target reads from a library built for another chain.

V is TRBV12-3 or TRBV12-4 and J is TRBJ1-3; D is ambiguous. The CDR3 length is 12 residues. Trimming removed 7 bases at V and 0 bases at J, with 4 bases between. The CDR3 protein is CASIGSGNTIYF. The CDR3 DNA follows: TGTGCCAGCATTGGCTCTGGAAACACCATATATTTT.

Only a few counts were recorded for this clonotype. The CDR3: CSAVDRVVADTQYF. DNA of the CDR3: TGCAGTGCTGTGGACAGGGTAGTTGCAGATACGCAGTATTTT. The rearrangement links TRBV20-1 to TRBJ2-3; TRBD1 aligns across 8 bases. Germline V gene lookup returns CDR1 DFQATT and CDR2 SNEGSKA (reference sequence). CDR3 length: 14 residues. V gave up 5 bases and J gave up 4 bases; unmatched junction bases: 8.

The rearrangement uses TRBV29-1 and TRBJ1-2, with unresolved D. This CDR3 spans 11 amino acids. Looked up from germline, CDR1 is SQVTM and CDR2 is ANQGSEA. Trimming pared 0 bases from V and 4 bases from J, leaving 3 bases between. As DNA, the CDR3 is TGCAGCGTTGAAGAACTCTATGGCTACACCTTC. Translation: CSVEELYGYTF.

This clonotype was seen more than once but under ten times. The rearrangement links TRBV11-2 to TRBJ2-1, with 10 positions matching TRBD2. CDR1 and CDR2 (germline): SGHAT, FQNNGV. CDR3 length equals 16 residues. After removal of 5 bases from V and 3 bases from J, the junction contained 7 bases not matched to a gene. In DNA, the CDR3 is TGTGCCAGCAGCCGAAGCGGGGGGGCATTCTACAATGAGCAGTTCTTC. It encodes CASSRSGGAFYNEQFF.

The genes are TRBV29-1 and TRBJ1-2; 7 bases match TRBD1. Per germline, CDR1 SQVTM and CDR2 ANQGSEA. The CDR3 covers 12 residues. The V and J ends lost 6 bases and 7 bases, in that order; junction bases with no gene match: 8. The CDR3 coding sequence is TGCAGCGTGGTCAGGGGGTCCGGTGGCTACACCTTC. It codes for CSVVRGSGGYTF.

The rearrangement joins TRBV2 to TRBJ1-1; no clear D gene. Germline loops: CDR1 SNHLY, CDR2 FYNNEI. V dropped 4 bases and J dropped 1 base, with 7 bases sitting between them. The CDR3 covers 13 residues. In DNA form, the CDR3 reads TGTGCCAGCAGTGGTAGGGCGAACACTGAAGCTTTCTTT. It codes for CASSGRANTEAFF.

The chain links TRBV5-4 to TRBJ2-1; D is undetermined. The CDR3 is 17 amino acids. The germline V and J ends were trimmed by 0 bases and 0 bases, with 13 bases remaining between them. Looked up from germline, CDR1 is SGHNT and CDR2 is YYREEE (reference sequence). The CDR3 here is CASSLAPGSSSYNEQFF. CDR3 bases: TGTGCCAGCAGCTTGGCCCCTGGCTCCAGCTCCTACAATGAGCAGTTCTTC.

This chain joins TRBV12-3 or TRBV12-4 and TRBJ2-3, with D tentatively TRBD1 (6 bases). The V end was cut by 7 bases, the J end by 2 bases, with 16 bases between. CDR3 length: 15 residues. CDR3 nucleotides: TGTGCCAGCATCCTGGGACATTTTTCCACAGATACGCAGTATTTT. Protein: CASILGHFSTDTQYF.

The V call is TRBV14, the J call TRBJ2-3, with D unclear. The CDR3 covers 15 residues. V dropped 1 base and J dropped 2 bases, with 10 bases sitting between them. The germline gives CDR1 SGHDN, CDR2 FVKESK. CDR3 sequence (DNA): TGTGCCAGCAGCCAAGGCCTCTATCCCACAGATACGCAGTATTTT. It is translated as CASSQGLYPTDTQYF.

As concerns this clonotype: A junction end diverges from the germline sequence, so it may reflect a read error. J is TRBJ1-1 and V is TRBV29-1; D is unclear. CDR1 is SQVTM, CDR2 ANQGSEA, per germline. The CDR3 runs 13 residues. CDR3 coding DNA: TGCAGCGTTGCTGTGACCGCTGCCGGAGTTCCCCATTTT. Translated, it gives CSVAVTAAGVPHF.

This clonotype showed up just once. This chain joins TRBV29-1 and TRBJ2-3; 7 bases fit TRBD1. Germline trimming cut 7 bases from V and 1 base from J; bases unmatched to any gene: 2. The germline CDR1 and CDR2 sequences are SQVTM and ANQGSEA. This CDR3 is 12 amino acids long. CDR3 nucleotides: TGCAGCGCTGGGACAGGCACAGATACGCAGTATTTT. Its translation is CSAGTGTDTQYF.

With respect to this clonotype: The junction and the germline gene differ at one end; a read error may be behind it. This chain joins TRBV4-1 and TRBJ2-1; D ambiguous. Germline V lookup: CDR1 MGHRA, CDR2 YSYEKL. This CDR3 is 16 amino acids long. The CDR3 region has the DNA TGTGCCAGCAGCCAAGATGGGCCGGACCACGACAATGAGCAGTTCTTC. It encodes CASSQDGPDHDNEQFF.

The V call is TRBV5-1, the J call TRBJ1-1, with D perhaps TRBD1 (5 bases). V shed 4 bases and J shed 4 bases, with 14 bases lying between them. There are 14 residues in the CDR3. In germline, CDR1 is SGHRS, CDR2 YFSETQ. CDR3 nucleotide sequence: TGCGCCAGCAGCCCGGACACCCTGAGCACTGAAGCTTTCTTT. Encoded protein: CASSPDTLSTEAFF.

The chain couples TRBV28 to TRBJ2-7; possibly TRBD1 for D (6 bases). This CDR3 spans 14 amino acids. CDR1 and CDR2 from the germline V gene are MDHEN and SYDVKM. Trimming stripped 6 bases from V and 3 bases from J, with 15 bases between. The CDR3 protein is CASSRLGTNYEQYF. The CDR3 nucleotides read TGTGCCAGCAGCCGCCTAGGGACAAACTACGAGCAGTACTTC.

This chain joins TRBV19 and TRBJ2-3; possibly TRBD1 or TRBD2 for D (5 bases each). CDR3 length: 11 residues. The V end was cut by 5 bases, the J end by 8 bases, with 8 bases between. In germline, CDR1 is LNHDA, CDR2 SQIVND (reference sequence). DNA for the CDR3: TGTGCCAGTAGTTCGGGGCTTACGCAGTATTTT. Its translation: CASSSGLTQYF.

The rearrangement joins TRBV28 to TRBJ2-1, with D uncertain. The CDR3 totals 16 residues. Trimming cost V 8 bases and J 5 bases, with 22 bases left between them. Germline V gene data show CDR1 as MDHEN and CDR2 as SYDVKM. The CDR3 sequence is CASQASLSLANNEQFF. CDR3 DNA: TGTGCCAGCCAAGCTTCCCTCAGCCTTGCCAACAATGAGCAGTTCTTC.

The V gene is TRBV13, the J gene TRBJ2-1; D is uncertain. The CDR3 loop spans 14 amino acids. Trimming removed 11 bases at V and 0 bases at J, with 14 bases between. Germline V gene sequence: CDR1 PRHDT, CDR2 FYEKMQ (reference sequence). CDR3 DNA: TGTGCCGACCGAGGAAGAAGCTCCTACAATGAGCAGTTCTTC. The encoded protein is CADRGRSSYNEQFF.

The genes are TRBV25-1 and TRBJ1-1; 7 bases fit TRBD1. The junction had 8 bases not matched to a gene; V was cut back by 3 bases and J by 7 bases. CDR1 and CDR2 from the germline V gene are MGHDK and SYGVNS. The CDR3 extends over 14 amino acids. The CDR3 here is CASSEPGTVYEAFF. In DNA form, the CDR3 reads TGTGCCAGCAGTGAGCCCGGGACAGTTTATGAAGCTTTCTTT.

In this sample, this clonotype turned up a few times. Relative to the germline gene, one junction end is altered; a read error may explain this. The chain recombines TRBV5-1 with TRBJ2-7; TRBD1 is a possible D gene (5 bases). The CDR3 loop spans 14 amino acids. CDR1 SGHRS and CDR2 YFSETQ come from the germline V gene. CDR3 bases: TGCGCCAGCAGCTTAGACAGACCCTCGCAAACCCCTAACTTC. As protein: CASSLDRPSQTPNF.